Described below is a single T cell receptor beta chain sequence and its context. The V end was cut by 7 bases, the J end by 3 bases, with 16 bases between. The CDR3 length is 14 residues. Germline V gene lookup returns CDR1 SNHLY and CDR2 FYNNEI. Into CD45RA+ naive and CD45RA-negative memory subsets, the CD4+ cells were split. This specimen comes from a study of shared clonotypes between healthy human individuals. Across the study: Researchers assigned three CD4 naive, three CD4 memory, two CD8 naive and one CD8 memory plate to each donor.

Methods used by the authors: For the immunoSEQ data, sequences were junction-only without quality scores, so filtering differed. Some clones are missing from TCRdb's copy, which holds only in-frame ones; the method was immunoSEQ multiplex PCR. From that table come the V and J calls and clone size; the DNA was used to work out D and trimming. The table has about 1.1 million clones, roughly 77% seen once. This sequence originates from a man younger than 35 in good health. Some clones in this sample may be carry-over from other donors' samples. V gene TRBV2 combines with J gene TRBJ2-7, with D possibly called TRBD1 or TRBD2 (5 bases each). The sequencing input was memory CD4+ T cells from PBMCs. Sample subset: CD45RA-negative fraction. This CDR3 reads CASTWDLTVYEQYF. CDR3 DNA sequence: TGTGCCAGCACCTGGGACCTCACGGTCTACGAGCAGTACTTC.